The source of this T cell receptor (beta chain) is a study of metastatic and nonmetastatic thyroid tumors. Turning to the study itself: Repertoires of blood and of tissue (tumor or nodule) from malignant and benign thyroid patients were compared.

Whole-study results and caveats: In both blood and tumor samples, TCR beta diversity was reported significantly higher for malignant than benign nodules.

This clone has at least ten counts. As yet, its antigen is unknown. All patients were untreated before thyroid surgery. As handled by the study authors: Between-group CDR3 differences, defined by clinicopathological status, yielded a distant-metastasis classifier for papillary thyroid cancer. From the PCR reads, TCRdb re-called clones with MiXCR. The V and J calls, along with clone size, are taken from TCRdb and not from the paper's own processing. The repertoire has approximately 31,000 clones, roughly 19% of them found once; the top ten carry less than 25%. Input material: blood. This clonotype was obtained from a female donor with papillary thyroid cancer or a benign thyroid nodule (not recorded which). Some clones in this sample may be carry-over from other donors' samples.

As DNA, the CDR3 is TGTGCCACCAGTGATACCAGGGCATACGGGGCCAACGTCCTGACTTTC. The encoded protein is CATSDTRAYGANVLTF. The rearrangement joins TRBV24-1 to TRBJ2-6; tentatively, D is TRBD1 (5 bases). Germline lookup yields CDR1 KGHDR and CDR2 SFDVKD. Deletions cut 3 bases from V and 4 bases from J, with 12 bases between. The CDR3 is made up of 16 amino acids.